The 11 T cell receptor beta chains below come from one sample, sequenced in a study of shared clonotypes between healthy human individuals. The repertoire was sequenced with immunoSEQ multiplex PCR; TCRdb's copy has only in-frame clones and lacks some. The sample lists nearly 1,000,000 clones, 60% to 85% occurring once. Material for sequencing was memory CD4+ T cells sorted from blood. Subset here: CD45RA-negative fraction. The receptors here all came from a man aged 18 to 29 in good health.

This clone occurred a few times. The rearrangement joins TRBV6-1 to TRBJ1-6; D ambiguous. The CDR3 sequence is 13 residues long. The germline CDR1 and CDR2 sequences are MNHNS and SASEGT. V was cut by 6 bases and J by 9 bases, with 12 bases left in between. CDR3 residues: CASRRPEGSPLHF. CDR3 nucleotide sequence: TGTGCCAGCAGGAGACCCGAAGGTTCACCCCTCCACTTT.

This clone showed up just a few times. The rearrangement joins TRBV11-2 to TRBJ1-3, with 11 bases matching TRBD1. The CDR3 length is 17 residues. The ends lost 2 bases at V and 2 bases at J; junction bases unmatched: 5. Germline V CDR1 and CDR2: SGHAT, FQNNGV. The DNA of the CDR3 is TGTGCCAGCAGCTTAAACGGGACAGGGGGGGCTGGAAACACCATATATTTT. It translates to CASSLNGTGGAGNTIYF.

The DNA for the CDR3 is TGCGCCAGCAGCCAAGAGGTCCAGGGTGGGTCACCCCTCCACTTT. This encodes CASSQEVQGGSPLHF. The chain has TRBV4-1 and TRBJ1-6; perhaps TRBD1 as D (5 bases). The V gene lost 0 bases and the J gene lost 10 bases, with 13 bases spanning the gap. In germline, CDR1 is MGHRA, CDR2 YSYEKL. The CDR3 spans 15 residues.

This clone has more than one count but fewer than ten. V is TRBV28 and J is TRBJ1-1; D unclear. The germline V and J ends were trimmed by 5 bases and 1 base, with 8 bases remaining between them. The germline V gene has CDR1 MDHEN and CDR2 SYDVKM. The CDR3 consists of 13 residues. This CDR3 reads CASSRFANTEAFF. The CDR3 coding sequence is TGTGCCAGCAGTAGATTCGCGAACACTGAAGCTTTCTTT.

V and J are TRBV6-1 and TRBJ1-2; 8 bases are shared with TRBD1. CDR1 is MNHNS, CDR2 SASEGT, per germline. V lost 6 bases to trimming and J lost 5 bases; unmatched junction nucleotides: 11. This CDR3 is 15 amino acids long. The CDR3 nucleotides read TGTGCCAGCAGCCAACAGGGGGGTGTCGAATATGGCTACACCTTC. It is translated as CASSQQGGVEYGYTF.

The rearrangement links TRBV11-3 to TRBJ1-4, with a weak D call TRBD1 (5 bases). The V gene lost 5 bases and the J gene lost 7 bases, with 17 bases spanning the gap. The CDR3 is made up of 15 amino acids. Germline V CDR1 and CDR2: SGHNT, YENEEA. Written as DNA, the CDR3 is TGTGCCAGCAGCCCCAGGGATATGAATGGTGAAAAACTGTTTTTT. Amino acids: CASSPRDMNGEKLFF.

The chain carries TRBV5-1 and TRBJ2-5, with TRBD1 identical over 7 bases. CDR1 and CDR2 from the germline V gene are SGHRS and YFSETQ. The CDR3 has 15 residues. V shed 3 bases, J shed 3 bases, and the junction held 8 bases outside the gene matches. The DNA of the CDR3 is TGCGCCAGCAGCTGGGGGTCTGACAGGGAAGAGACCCAGTACTTC. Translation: CASSWGSDREETQYF.

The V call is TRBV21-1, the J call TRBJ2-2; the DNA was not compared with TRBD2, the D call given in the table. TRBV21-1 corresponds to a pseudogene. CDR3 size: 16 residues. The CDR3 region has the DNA TGTGCCAGCAGCAAAGGGACTAGCGGGGGTTATGGGGAGCTGTTTTTT. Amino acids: CASSKGTSGGYGELFF.

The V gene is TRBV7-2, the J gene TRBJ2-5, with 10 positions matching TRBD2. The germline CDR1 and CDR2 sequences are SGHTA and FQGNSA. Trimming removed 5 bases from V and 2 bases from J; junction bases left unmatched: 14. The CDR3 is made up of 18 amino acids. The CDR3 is CASSETGLAGVLQETQYF. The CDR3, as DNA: TGTGCCAGCAGCGAGACGGGGCTAGCGGGAGTTCTACAAGAGACCCAGTACTTC.

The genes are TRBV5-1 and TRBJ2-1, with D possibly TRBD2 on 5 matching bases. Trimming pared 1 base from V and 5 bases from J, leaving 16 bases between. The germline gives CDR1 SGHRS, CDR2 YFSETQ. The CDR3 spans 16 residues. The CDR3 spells CASSLHPGWENNEQFF. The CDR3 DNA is TGCGCCAGCAGCTTGCACCCGGGGTGGGAGAACAATGAGCAGTTCTTC.

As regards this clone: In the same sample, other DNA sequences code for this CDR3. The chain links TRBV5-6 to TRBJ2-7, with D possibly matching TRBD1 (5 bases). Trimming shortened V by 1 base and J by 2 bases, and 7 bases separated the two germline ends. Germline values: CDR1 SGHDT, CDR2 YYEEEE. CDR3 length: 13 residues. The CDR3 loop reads CASSLTGPYEQYF. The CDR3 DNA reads TGTGCCAGCAGCTTGACAGGTCCCTACGAGCAGTACTTC.